This entry is about one T cell receptor (beta chain). This clone was observed a single time. Its antigen remains unidentified. Base qualities are not recorded, but no much larger clone differs from it by a single base. The CDR3 regions of human TCRbeta chains were analyzed by immunosequencing. On the study's bioinformatics: TCRs in the repertoires were matched against a reference library of SARS-CoV-2-specific TCRs that had been generated with the MIRA antigen-specificity platform. Breadth was defined as the fraction of unique TCRs that were SARS-CoV-2-associated. Depth was defined as the fraction of total T cells that were SARS-CoV-2-associated. Using the MIRA data, every spike-specific TCR was mapped to the spike region that the TCR reacted to and assigned to either a CD4 or a CD8 class. Log10-transformed breadth and depth values were compared by one-way ANOVA with Sidak's multiple comparisons tests. TCRdb obtained this table from immuneACCESS and retained in-frame rearrangements with V and J assigned. These tables miss some clones; where compared with another copy, unresolved V genes account for less than half of the shortfall, and the remainder is unexplained. V and J calls and clone size follow that table, whereas D and trimming were derived from the DNA. The sample contains approximately 100,000 clones, 80% to 95% of them found a single time. The top ten hold roughly 1.2% of the sample.

Cut back by 3 bases and 4 bases, the V and J ends lie 6 bases apart. The CDR1 and CDR2 encoded by the germline V gene (reference sequence) are DFQATT and SNEGSKA. The CDR3 holds 11 amino acids from the cysteine to the phenylalanine. The retained sequence is limited to the CDR3, 33 bases, with the frame set at the first base. In the paper's terms, the time point label means: baseline before first vaccination. Vaccinee samples were obtained from the UK trials COV001 and COV002, which included a single-blind randomized controlled phase 2/3 trial of AZD1222 (ChAdOx1 nCoV-19) in healthy adults. Trial participant PBMC samples were collected at day 0 and day 28 after the second dose for TCRbeta chain sequencing. The data originate from a study of T cell responses to AZD1222 COVID-19 vaccine (TCRdb year 2021). Study-wide context: AZD1222 recipients whose second dose came at about 4 weeks and those whose second dose came at about 12 weeks were combined into one group, since spike-specific TCR depth and breadth did not differ between the two schedules. A total of over 230 trial participants underwent TCR sequencing, of whom 200 to 220 received two doses of AZD1222 and some 26 received two doses of the MenACWY control vaccine. Enrollment into the trials was organized by age into subgroups of 18-55, 56-69 and 70-plus years, and those subgroups contained about 150, 27 and 61 TCR-sequenced participants, respectively. Findings and caveats that apply to the study as a whole: A significant rise in spike-specific TCR breadth and depth was observed after two AZD1222 doses relative to day 0 and relative to MenACWY recipients. Because no samples from the day 14 peak response were available, repertoires could be characterized only after the peak T cell response. Most participants were white British and females outnumbered males, and the authors suggested that clonal diversity may have been underestimated. Epitopes outside the regions mutated in the B.1.351 and B.1.1.7 variants were reportedly recognized by nearly half of the unique spike-specific TCRs. CD4 TCRs associated with the vaccine covered the entire spike protein, and the dominant responses were in regions 160-218 and 743-854. In the small 56-69-year group, the increase in depth fell short of significance, most likely because of low power. Only six or seven AZD1222 recipients were SARS-CoV-2 seropositive at baseline, limiting conclusions about previously exposed vaccinees.

The sequence came from an adult in good health. The sequencing here drew on peripheral blood, taken on day 0 of AZD1222 vaccination. The chain joins TRBV20-1 to TRBJ1-1; no D segment can be confidently identified. The CDR3 reads CSARLFTEAFF. The nucleotide sequence reads as follows: TGCAGTGCTAGGCTGTTCACTGAAGCTTTCTTT.